The rows below give T cell receptor beta chains drawn from one sample of a study of identifying expanded T cells in peripheral blood. Sequenced by immunoSEQ multiplex PCR; TCRdb stores in-frame clones only, minus some. Here the sample spans approximately 63,000 clones, approximately 89% being singletons. The sample comprised blood. The receptors shown here come from a person aged 18 to 69 in good health. The CDR3 runs from the conserved cysteine through the conserved F or W. The D gene is left open where the match is weak. Some rows have no size entry. The others give once, few or many, or a class for an expanded clone.

J | size | D | V | CDR3 | DNA
TRBJ2-7 | - | - | TRBV6-5 | CASSQSWTASYEQYF | TGTGCCAGCAGTCAGAGTTGGACAGCCTCCTACGAGCAGTACTTC
TRBJ1-2 | - | - | TRBV15 | CATSRDQRGVYGYTF | TGTGCCACCAGCAGAGATCAGAGGGGCGTCTATGGCTACACCTTC
TRBJ2-2 | - | - | TRBV14 | CASSQIGAFRPGELFF | TGTGCCAGCAGCCAGATTGGGGCGTTTCGTCCCGGGGAGCTGTTTTTT
TRBJ1-1 | - | - | TRBV29-1 | CSVGGANTEAFF | TGCAGCGTTGGTGGGGCGAACACTGAAGCTTTCTTT
TRBJ2-7 | - | - | TRBV14 | CASSQAHGWAQYF | TGTGCCAGCAGCCAAGCTCACGGTTGGGCGCAGTACTTC
TRBJ2-1 | - | - | TRBV5-8 | CASSLRPLNEQFF | TGTGCCAGCAGCTTGCGACCTCTCAATGAGCAGTTCTTC
TRBJ2-7 | - | TRBD2 | TRBV10-2 | CASSGLAGGLGYEQYF | TGCGCCAGCAGTGGACTAGCGGGAGGGTTGGGTTACGAGCAGTACTTC
TRBJ1-4 | - | - | TRBV9 | CASSVGHANEKLFF | TGTGCCAGCAGCGTCGGACACGCTAATGAAAAACTGTTTTTT
TRBJ2-3 | - | TRBD2 | TRBV6-4 | CASSDSLAGADTQYF | TGTGCCAGCAGTGACTCGCTAGCGGGAGCAGATACGCAGTATTTT
TRBJ2-6 | - | TRBD1 | TRBV19 | CASSISGTGDLHVLTF | TGTGCCAGTAGTATTTCGGGGACAGGGGACCTCCACGTCCTGACTTTC
TRBJ2-7 | - | - | TRBV13 | CASSLWGSSYEQYF | TGTGCCAGCAGCTTATGGGGGTCGTCCTACGAGCAGTACTTC
TRBJ2-1 | - | TRBD1 | TRBV28 | CASSPHEGQGYNEQFF | TGTGCCAGCAGTCCACATGAGGGACAGGGTTACAATGAGCAGTTCTTC
TRBJ2-7 | - | - | TRBV30 | CAWSENYEQYF | TGTGCCTGGAGTGAAAACTACGAGCAGTACTTC
TRBJ2-7 | medium-sized | TRBD1 | TRBV6-1 | CASSEGTGGSYEQYF | TGTGCCAGCAGTGAAGGGACAGGGGGCTCCTACGAGCAGTACTTC
TRBJ2-3 | few | TRBD1 | TRBV4-3 | CASSQDGTGTDTQYF | TGCGCCAGCAGCCAAGACGGGACAGGGACAGATACGCAGTATTTT
TRBJ2-5 | - | - | TRBV5-4 | CASSSEGFETQYF | TGTGCCAGCAGCTCGGAGGGTTTTGAGACCCAGTACTTC
TRBJ2-7 | - | TRBD2 | TRBV9 | CASSEGTSSYEQYF | TGTGCCAGCAGCGAGGGGACTAGCTCCTACGAGCAGTACTTC
TRBJ1-1 | - | TRBD1 | TRBV28 | CASSTRGTGTTEAFF | TGTGCCAGCAGTACCCGCGGGACAGGGACAACTGAAGCTTTCTTT
TRBJ1-1 | - | TRBD1 | TRBV5-1 | CASSSGQGNTEAFF | TGCGCCAGCAGCTCGGGACAGGGGAACACTGAAGCTTTCTTT
TRBJ2-1 | few | TRBD2 | TRBV29-1 | CSAGGDEQFF | TGCAGCGCCGGGGGGGATGAGCAGTTCTTC
TRBJ1-3 | - | - | TRBV7-6 | CASSLGGSGNTIYF | TGTGCCAGCAGCTTAGGGGGCTCTGGAAACACCATATATTTT
TRBJ1-1 | - | - | TRBV7-3 | CASSSGPSTEAFF | TGTGCCAGCAGCAGCGGTCCGAGTACTGAAGCTTTCTTT
TRBJ1-1 | once | - | TRBV28 | CASSFVTVNTEAFF | TGTGCCAGCAGTTTTGTGACGGTCAACACTGAAGCTTTCTTT
TRBJ2-3 | few | TRBD1 | TRBV10-2 | CASRRTGLTADTQYF | TGCGCCAGCAGGAGGACAGGGCTAACGGCAGATACGCAGTATTTT
TRBJ1-6 | few | - | TRBV19 | CASSMSLGRDQAPLHF | TGTGCCAGTAGTATGAGTCTGGGCAGGGATCAGGCACCCCTCCACTTT
TRBJ2-3 | - | - | TRBV15 | CATSRGPRGITDTQYF | TGTGCCACCAGCAGAGGTCCGCGAGGTATCACAGATACGCAGTATTTT
TRBJ2-1 | - | - | TRBV5-4 | CASSLAGEVNEQFF | TGTGCCAGCAGCTTGGCGGGAGAGGTCAATGAGCAGTTCTTC
TRBJ1-6 | few | TRBD1 | TRBV6-7 | CATAGQGNSPLHF | TGTGCCACTGCGGGACAGGGAAATTCACCCCTCCACTTT
TRBJ1-1 | - | - | TRBV4-1 | CASSQDRRHKDTEAFF | TGCGCCAGCAGCCAAGATCGGCGACATAAAGACACTGAAGCTTTCTTT
TRBJ1-4 | - | - | TRBV6-5 | CASSYSATNEKLFF | TGTGCCAGCAGTTACAGTGCAACTAATGAAAAACTGTTTTTT
TRBJ1-2 | - | - | TRBV7-9 | CASSNANYGYTF | TGTGCCAGCAGCAACGCTAACTATGGCTACACCTTC
TRBJ2-3 | - | TRBD1 | TRBV15 | CATSTRDRGRNTDTQYF | TGTGCCACCAGCACCCGGGACAGGGGGCGCAACACAGATACGCAGTATTTT
TRBJ1-6 | - | - | TRBV25-1 | CATEKEGTYNSPLHF | TGTGCCACAGAGAAGGAGGGAACCTATAATTCACCCCTCCACTTT
TRBJ1-5 | - | TRBD1 | TRBV4-1 | CASSQDSTGGFLNQPQHF | TGCGCCAGCAGCCAAGACTCGACAGGGGGATTTCTCAATCAGCCCCAGCATTTT
TRBJ1-2 | - | - | TRBV5-1 | CASSLRFHRANYGYTF | TGCGCCAGCAGCTTGCGGTTCCACCGAGCTAACTATGGCTACACCTTC
TRBJ2-1 | few | TRBD2 | TRBV4-3 | CASSQEREAYNEQFF | TGCGCCAGCAGCCAGGAGCGGGAGGCCTACAATGAGCAGTTCTTC
TRBJ2-6 | - | - | TRBV18 | CASSRGSSGANVLTF | TGTGCCAGCTCACGGGGGTCCTCTGGGGCCAACGTCCTGACTTTC
TRBJ2-3 | once | - | TRBV7-9 | CASSSGLADRRDTQYF | TGTGCCAGCAGCTCAGGCCTGGCGGATAGAAGAGATACGCAGTATTTT
TRBJ1-2 | - | - | TRBV27 | CASSLSSGYGYTF | TGTGCCAGCAGTTTATCGTCTGGGTACGGCTACACCTTC
TRBJ2-2 | once | - | TRBV9 | CASSVEGFSTGELFF | TGTGCCAGCAGCGTCGAGGGTTTCTCCACCGGGGAGCTGTTTTTT